This T cell receptor (beta chain) was profiled in a study of T cell responses to AZD1222 COVID-19 vaccine. Study-wide findings and caveats: Clonal diversity was possibly underestimated, and white British individuals and females predominated among donors. Repertoires were obtained solely post-peak T cell response.

Second-dose intervals near 4 or 12 weeks were combined. Assay used: immunoSEQ multiplex PCR; TCRdb lists only in-frame clones, some missing. The sample yields some 60,000 clones, roughly 80% seen once. V shed 3 bases, J shed 1 base, and the junction held 8 bases outside the gene matches. The CDR3 is 17 amino acids. CDR1 is MDHEN and CDR2 is SYDVKM in the germline V gene. This clone is labeled as medium-sized. What it binds is not known. The gene calls are TRBV28 and TRBJ1-5; TRBD1 aligns across 8 bases. The clonotype comes from an adult who received the AZD1222 COVID-19 vaccine. Sequences were derived from peripheral blood, sampled 28 days after the second AZD1222 dose. CDR3 DNA: TGTGCCAGCAGTTTGCCGCAGGGGGCGAGGAGCAATCAGCCCCAGCATTTT. Its translation is CASSLPQGARSNQPQHF.